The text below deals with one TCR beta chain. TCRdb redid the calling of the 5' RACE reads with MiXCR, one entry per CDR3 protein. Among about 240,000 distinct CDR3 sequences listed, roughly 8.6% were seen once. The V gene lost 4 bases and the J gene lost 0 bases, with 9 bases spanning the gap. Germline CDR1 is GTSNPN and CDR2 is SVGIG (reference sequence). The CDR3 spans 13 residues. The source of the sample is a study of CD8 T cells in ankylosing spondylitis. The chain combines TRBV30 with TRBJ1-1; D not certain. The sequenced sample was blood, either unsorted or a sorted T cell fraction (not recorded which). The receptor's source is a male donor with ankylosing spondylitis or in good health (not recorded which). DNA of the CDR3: TGTGCCTGGAAAAGGGAGATGAACACTGAAGCTTTCTTT. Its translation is CAWKREMNTEAFF.